This T cell receptor beta chain was observed in a study of blood T cell repertoires in COVID-19. For the study at large: PBMCs, B-cell-depleted T cells, or T cells provided the cDNA or gDNA that made up the material.

The method was immunoSEQ multiplex PCR; TCRdb's version includes in-frame clones alone and lacks a portion of them. The sample records about 440,000 clones, around 88% being singletons. The sample taken for sequencing was peripheral blood. This TCR was recovered from a young woman with acute or convalescent COVID-19.

The DNA of the CDR3 is TGTGCCAGCAGCTGGGGCAGCGCGTCCTACGAGCAGTACTTC. As protein: CASSWGSASYEQYF. J is TRBJ2-7 and V is TRBV27; a weak D match, TRBD1 (5 bases). CDR1 and CDR2 from the germline V gene are MNHEY and SMNVEV (reference sequence). V was cut by 6 bases and J by 1 base, with 13 bases left in between. CDR3 size: 14 residues.